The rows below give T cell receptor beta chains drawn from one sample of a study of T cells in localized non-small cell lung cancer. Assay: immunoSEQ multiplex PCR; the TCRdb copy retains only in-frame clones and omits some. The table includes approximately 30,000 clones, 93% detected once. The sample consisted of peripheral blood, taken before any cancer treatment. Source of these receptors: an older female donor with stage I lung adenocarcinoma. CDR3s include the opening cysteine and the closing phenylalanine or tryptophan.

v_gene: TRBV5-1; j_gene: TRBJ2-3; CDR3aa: CASSLRRLADTQYF
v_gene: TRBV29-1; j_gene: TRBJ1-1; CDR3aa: CSILRQGEAFF
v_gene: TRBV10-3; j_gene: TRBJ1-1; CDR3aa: CATLGQGMNTEAFF
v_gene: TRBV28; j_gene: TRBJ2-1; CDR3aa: CVSIGQFEQFF
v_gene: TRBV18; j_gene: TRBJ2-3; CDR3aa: CASSPPSRTDTDTQYF
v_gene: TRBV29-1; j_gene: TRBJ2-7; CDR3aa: CSVGGGLPLSYEQYF
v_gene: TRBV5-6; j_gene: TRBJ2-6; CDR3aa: CASSLSRGGANVLTF
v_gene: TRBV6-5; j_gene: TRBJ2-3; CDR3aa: CASSYSHRVADTQYF
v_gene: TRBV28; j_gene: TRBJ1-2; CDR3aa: CASTQGANYGYTF
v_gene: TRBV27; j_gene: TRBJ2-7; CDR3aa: CASSSYEQYF
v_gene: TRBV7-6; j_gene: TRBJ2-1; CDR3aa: CASSLELAGGNEQFF
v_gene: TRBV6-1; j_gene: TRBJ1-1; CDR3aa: CASSPTRQGPEAFF
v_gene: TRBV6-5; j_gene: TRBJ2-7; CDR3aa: CASSYSGTGPYEQYF
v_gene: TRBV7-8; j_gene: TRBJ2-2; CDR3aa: CASSLSSSGVTGELFF
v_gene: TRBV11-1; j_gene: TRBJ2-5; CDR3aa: CASSFVRTGIGETQYF
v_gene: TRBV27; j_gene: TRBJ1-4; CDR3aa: CARESGRNTTNEKLFF
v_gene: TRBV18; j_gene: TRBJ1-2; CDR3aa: CASSPSYIGGDGYTF
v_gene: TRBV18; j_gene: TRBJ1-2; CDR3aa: CASSPSGEYGYTF
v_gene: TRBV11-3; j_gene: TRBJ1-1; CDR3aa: CASSLLQSEAFF
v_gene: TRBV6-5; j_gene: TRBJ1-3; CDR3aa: CASTPEARLRNTIYF
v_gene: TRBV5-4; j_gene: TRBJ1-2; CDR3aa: CASSLSGGYTF
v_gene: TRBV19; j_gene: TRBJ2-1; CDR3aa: CASSPLLSYNEQFF
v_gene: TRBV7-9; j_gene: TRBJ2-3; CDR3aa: CASSLGTGKRSDTQYF
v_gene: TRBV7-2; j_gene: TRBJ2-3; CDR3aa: CASSSDSPRDTQYF
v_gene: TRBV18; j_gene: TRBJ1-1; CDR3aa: CASSLDRGPEAFF
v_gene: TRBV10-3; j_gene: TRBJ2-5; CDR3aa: CAISESVVNSETQYF
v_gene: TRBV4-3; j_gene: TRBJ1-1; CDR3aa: CASSHQRGEAFF
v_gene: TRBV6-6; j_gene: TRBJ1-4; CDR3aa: CASSYEGGATNEKLFF
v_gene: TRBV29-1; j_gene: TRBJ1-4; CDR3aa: CSFEGSEKLFF
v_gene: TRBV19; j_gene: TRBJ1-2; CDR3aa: CASSINYGYTF
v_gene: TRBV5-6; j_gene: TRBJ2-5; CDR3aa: CASSLEGGETQYF
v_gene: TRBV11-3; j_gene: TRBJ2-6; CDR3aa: CASSSGSSGANVLTF
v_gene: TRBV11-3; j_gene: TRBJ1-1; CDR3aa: CASGGRNTEAFF